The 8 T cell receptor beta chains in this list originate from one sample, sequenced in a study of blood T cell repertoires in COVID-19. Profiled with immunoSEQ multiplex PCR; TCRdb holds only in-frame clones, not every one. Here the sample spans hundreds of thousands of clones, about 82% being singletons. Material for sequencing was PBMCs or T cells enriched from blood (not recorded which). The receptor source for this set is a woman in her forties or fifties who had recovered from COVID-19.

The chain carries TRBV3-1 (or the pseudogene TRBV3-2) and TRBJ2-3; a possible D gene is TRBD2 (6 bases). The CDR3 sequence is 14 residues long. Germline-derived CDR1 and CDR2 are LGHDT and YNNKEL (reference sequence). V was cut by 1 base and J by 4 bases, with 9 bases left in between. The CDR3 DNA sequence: TGTGCCAGCAGCCAAGCGGGAGTAGCAGATACGCAGTATTTT. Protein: CASSQAGVADTQYF.

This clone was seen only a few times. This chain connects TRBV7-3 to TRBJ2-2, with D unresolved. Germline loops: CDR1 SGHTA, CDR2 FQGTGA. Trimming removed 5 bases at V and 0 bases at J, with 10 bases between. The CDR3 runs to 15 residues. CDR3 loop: CASSPSAANTGELFF. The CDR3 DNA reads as TGTGCCAGCAGCCCCAGCGCAGCGAACACCGGGGAGCTGTTTTTT.

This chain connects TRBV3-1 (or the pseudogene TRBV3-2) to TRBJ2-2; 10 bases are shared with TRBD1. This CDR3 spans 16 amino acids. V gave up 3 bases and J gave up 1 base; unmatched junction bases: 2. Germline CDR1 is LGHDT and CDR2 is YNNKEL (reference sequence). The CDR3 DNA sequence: TGTGCCAGCAGCCACCGGGACAGGGGGAACACCGGGGAGCTGTTTTTT. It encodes CASSHRDRGNTGELFF.

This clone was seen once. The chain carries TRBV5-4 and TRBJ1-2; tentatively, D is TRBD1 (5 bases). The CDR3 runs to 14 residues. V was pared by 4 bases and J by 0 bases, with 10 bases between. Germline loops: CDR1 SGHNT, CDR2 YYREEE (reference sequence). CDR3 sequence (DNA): TGTGCCAGCAGCCCCGGGACTTCTAACTATGGCTACACCTTC. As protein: CASSPGTSNYGYTF.

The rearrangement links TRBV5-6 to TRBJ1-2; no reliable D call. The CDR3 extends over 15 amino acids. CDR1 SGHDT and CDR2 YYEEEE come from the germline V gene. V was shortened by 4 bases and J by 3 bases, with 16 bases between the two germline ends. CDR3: CASSVRTGIYYGYTF. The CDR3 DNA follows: TGTGCCAGCAGCGTTCGGACGGGAATTTACTATGGCTACACCTTC.

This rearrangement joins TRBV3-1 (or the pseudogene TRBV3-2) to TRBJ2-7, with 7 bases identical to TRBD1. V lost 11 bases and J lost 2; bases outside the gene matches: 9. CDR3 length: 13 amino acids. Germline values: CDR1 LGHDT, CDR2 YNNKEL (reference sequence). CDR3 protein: CAANTGATYEQYF. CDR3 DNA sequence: TGTGCCGCCAACACAGGGGCCACCTACGAGCAGTACTTC.

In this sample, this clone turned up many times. The CDR3 DNA is TGTGCCAGCTCCTCAGACAGGGACGAGCAGTACTTC. Protein sequence: CASSSDRDEQYF. V is TRBV2 and J is TRBJ2-7; 7 bases line up with TRBD1. Germline-derived CDR1 and CDR2 are SNHLY and FYNNEI. The J segment lost 5 bases and the V segment lost 8 bases, leaving 6 bases of the junction unmatched. This CDR3 has 12 residues.

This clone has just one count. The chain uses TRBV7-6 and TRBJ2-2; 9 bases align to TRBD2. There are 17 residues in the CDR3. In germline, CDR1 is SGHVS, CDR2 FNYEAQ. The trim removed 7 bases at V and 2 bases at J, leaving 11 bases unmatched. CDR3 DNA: TGTGCCAGCAAGAATACCGGGACTAGCAGAAACACCGGGGAGCTGTTTTTT. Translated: CASKNTGTSRNTGELFF.